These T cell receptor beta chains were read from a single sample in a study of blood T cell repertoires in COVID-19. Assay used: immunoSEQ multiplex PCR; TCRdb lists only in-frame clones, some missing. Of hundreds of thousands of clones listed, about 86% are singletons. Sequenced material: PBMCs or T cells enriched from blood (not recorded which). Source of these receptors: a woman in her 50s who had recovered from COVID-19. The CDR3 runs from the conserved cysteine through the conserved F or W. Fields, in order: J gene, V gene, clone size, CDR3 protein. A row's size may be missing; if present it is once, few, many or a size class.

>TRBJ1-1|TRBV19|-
CASSHRVQNTEAFF
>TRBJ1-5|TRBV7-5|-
CARSLRRQTGGGNQPQHF
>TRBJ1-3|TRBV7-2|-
CASSSQGSYGNTIYF
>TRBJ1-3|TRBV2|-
CASSPTLRDSGNTIYF
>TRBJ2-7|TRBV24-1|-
CATSDRGTNYEQYF
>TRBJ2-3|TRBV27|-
CASSLVGASAGRNTQYF
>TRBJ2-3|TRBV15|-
CATSERGGFRGTDTQYF
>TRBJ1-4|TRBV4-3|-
CASSQDRGTNEKLFF
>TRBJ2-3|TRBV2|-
CASRNTISTDTQYF
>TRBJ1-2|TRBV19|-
CASSRQGATYGYTF
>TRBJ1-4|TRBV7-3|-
CASSIVPNEKLFF
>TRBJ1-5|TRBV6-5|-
CASSIDRGSNQPQHF
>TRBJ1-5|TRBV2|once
CASSPDWDQPQHF
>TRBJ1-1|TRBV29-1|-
CSVVGHRMNTEAFF
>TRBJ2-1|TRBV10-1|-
CASPWGGLGVIVSYNEQFF
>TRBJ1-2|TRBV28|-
CASSDRRNPRGGYTF
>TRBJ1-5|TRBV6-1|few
CASSEFSGSNQPQHF
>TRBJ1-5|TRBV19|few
CASTTGELNQPQHF
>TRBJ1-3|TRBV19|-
CASTGTWTSGNTIYF
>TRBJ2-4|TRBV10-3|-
CVISESSVEGIQYF
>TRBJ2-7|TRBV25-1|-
CASSEDKVVREQYF
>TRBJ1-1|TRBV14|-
CASSQPLLATEAFF
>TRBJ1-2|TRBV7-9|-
CASSLTDGGGYTF
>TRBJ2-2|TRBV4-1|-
CASSQRQGANTGELFF
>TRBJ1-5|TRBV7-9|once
CASRHAGGGQPQHF
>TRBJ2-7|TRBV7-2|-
CASSLLGVYEQYF
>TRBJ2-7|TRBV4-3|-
CASSQGRTGTYEQYF
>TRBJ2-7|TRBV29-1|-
CSVDVAGMEQYF
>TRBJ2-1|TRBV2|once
CASSDTGAYNEQFF
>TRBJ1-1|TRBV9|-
CASSVATGGAGNTEAFF
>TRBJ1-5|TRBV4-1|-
CASSHPDRGLGQPQHF
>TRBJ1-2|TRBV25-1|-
CASSEAGGYGYTF
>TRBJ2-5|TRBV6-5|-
CASSLQGHQETQYF
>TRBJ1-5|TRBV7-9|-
CASSSGERWVEPQHF
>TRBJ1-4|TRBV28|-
CASSRDRDRRLKTNEKLFF
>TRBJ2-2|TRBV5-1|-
CASSLAPLAEGGELFF
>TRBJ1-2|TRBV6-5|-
CATRVGTGYGYTF
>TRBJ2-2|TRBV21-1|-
CASSLSEEGVDTGELFF
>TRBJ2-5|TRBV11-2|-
CASSPPGEGTQYF
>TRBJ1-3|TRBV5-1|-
CASQGSSGNTIYF
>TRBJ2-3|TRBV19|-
CASSGGARDTQYF